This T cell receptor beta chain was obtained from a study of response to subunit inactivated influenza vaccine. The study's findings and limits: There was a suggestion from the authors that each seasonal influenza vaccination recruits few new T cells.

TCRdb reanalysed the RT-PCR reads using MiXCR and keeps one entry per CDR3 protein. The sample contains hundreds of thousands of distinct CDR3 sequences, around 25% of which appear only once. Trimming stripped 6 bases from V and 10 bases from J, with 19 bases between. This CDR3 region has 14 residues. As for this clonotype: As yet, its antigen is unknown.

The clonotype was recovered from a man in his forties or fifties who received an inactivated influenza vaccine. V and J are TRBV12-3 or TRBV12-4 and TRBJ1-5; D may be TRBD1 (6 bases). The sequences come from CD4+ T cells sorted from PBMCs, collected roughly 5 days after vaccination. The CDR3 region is CASSPQQGKGPQHF. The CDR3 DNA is TGTGCCAGCAGCCCCCAACAGGGTAAGGGACCCCAGCATTTT.